Following are 27 T cell receptor beta chains from one sample sequenced in a study of blood T cell repertoires in COVID-19. Some clones are missing from TCRdb's copy, which holds only in-frame ones; the method was immunoSEQ multiplex PCR. Seen here are 130,000 or so clones, more than 75% observed once, and the top ten hold around 5%. Sequenced: peripheral blood. The receptors were gathered from a woman aged 70-85 years with COVID-19, enrolled during active disease.

The chain couples TRBV27 to TRBJ1-5; possibly TRBD1 for D (5 bases). Trimming removed 8 bases from V and 0 bases from J, with 14 bases in between. CDR3 length: 15 amino acids. The germline V gene has CDR1 MNHEY and CDR2 SMNVEV (reference sequence). The CDR3 DNA reads as TGTGCCAGCCAAGACAGATCCTATAGCAATCAGCCCCAGCATTTT. Translated: CASQDRSYSNQPQHF.

The chain carries TRBV7-9 and TRBJ2-2; tentatively, D is TRBD2 (6 bases). Between the trimmed V and J ends, which lost 5 bases and 4 bases, there was a span of 17 bases. The germline V gene encodes CDR1 SEHNR and CDR2 FQNEAQ (reference sequence). This CDR3 spans 16 amino acids. CDR3 loop: CASSGLGTFLTGELFF. DNA of the CDR3: TGTGCCAGCAGCGGATTAGGGACTTTCCTCACCGGGGAGCTGTTTTTT.

The V and J genes are TRBV6-4 and TRBJ2-3; 7 positions agree with TRBD1. Germline V lookup: CDR1 MRHNA, CDR2 SNTAGT. V was clipped by 5 bases and J by 5 bases; unmatched bases: 4. This CDR3 has 13 amino acids. The CDR3 coding sequence is TGTGCCAGCAGTCGAGGGGGCGGAGATACGCAGTATTTT. Its translation is CASSRGGGDTQYF.

This chain connects TRBV2 to TRBJ1-2, with 8 bases that match TRBD1. The ends lost 0 bases at V and 7 bases at J; junction bases unmatched: 7. This CDR3 comprises 15 residues. Per germline, CDR1 SNHLY and CDR2 FYNNEI. The CDR3 region is CASSEARTGSSGYTF. The CDR3 bases are TGTGCCAGCAGTGAAGCGCGGACAGGGTCGAGTGGCTACACCTTC.

This clone was seen only a few times. The chain couples TRBV6-5 to TRBJ1-1; D call uncertain. The V gene lost 2 bases and the J gene lost 3 bases, with 4 bases spanning the gap. Germline CDR1 and CDR2: MNHEY and SVGAGI. The CDR3 length is 12 residues. CDR3 coding DNA: TGTGCCAGCAGTTACCGAGACACTGAAGCTTTCTTT. Translation: CASSYRDTEAFF.

The chain joins TRBV18 to TRBJ1-1; the match to TRBD1 covers 7 bases. The CDR3 loop spans 14 amino acids. Germline assignment: CDR1 KGHSH and CDR2 LQKENI. V gave up 5 bases and J gave up 3 bases; unmatched junction bases: 6. DNA of the CDR3: TGTGCCAGCTCAACACAGGGGAAGTACACTGAAGCTTTCTTT. It encodes CASSTQGKYTEAFF.

V and J are TRBV24-1 and TRBJ1-1; tentative D call: TRBD1 (5 bases). V was shortened by 5 bases and J by 2 bases, with 11 bases between the two germline ends. The CDR3 consists of 14 residues. Germline lookup yields CDR1 KGHDR and CDR2 SFDVKD. The CDR3 loop is CATSGAGPNTEAFF. The CDR3 DNA follows: TGTGCCACCAGTGGGGCAGGGCCAAACACTGAAGCTTTCTTT.

The rearrangement links TRBV5-1 to TRBJ1-5; D possibly corresponds to TRBD1 (5 bases). V was pared by 2 bases and J by 0 bases, with 18 bases between. CDR1 and CDR2 from the germline V gene are SGHRS and YFSETQ. The CDR3 extends over 18 amino acids. CDR3 nucleotide sequence: TGCGCCAGCAGCTTAGGGCAGGGCGGCTTTTATAGCAATCAGCCCCAGCATTTT. Protein product: CASSLGQGGFYSNQPQHF.

The rearrangement joins TRBV5-4 to TRBJ2-5, with 9 bases that match TRBD2. The CDR3 is made up of 14 amino acids. Germline assignment: CDR1 SGHNT and CDR2 YYREEE (reference sequence). The J segment lost 5 bases and the V segment lost 4 bases, leaving 6 bases of the junction unmatched. Written as DNA, the CDR3 is TGTGCCAGCAGCCGCGGGGGGGGCGGCGAGACCCAGTACTTC. Encoded protein: CASSRGGGGETQYF.

The chain employs TRBV6-1 and TRBJ1-1; TRBD1 matches 8 bases. Germline CDR1 and CDR2: MNHNS and SASEGT. With 5 bases clipped from V and 5 bases from J, the junction kept 4 bases outside the gene matches. There are 13 residues in the CDR3. CDR3 sequence (DNA): TGTGCCAGCAGTCGGACAGGGACGACTGAAGCTTTCTTT. It yields the protein CASSRTGTTEAFF.

The chain combines TRBV5-1 with TRBJ2-3, with TRBD2 as a possible D gene (7 bases). The germline CDR1 and CDR2 sequences are SGHRS and YFSETQ. The CDR3 consists of 13 residues. Trimming removed 8 bases from V and 0 bases from J, with 10 bases in between. CDR3 protein: CASRGASTDTQYF. Written as DNA, the CDR3 is TGCGCCAGTCGGGGGGCTAGCACAGATACGCAGTATTTT. The full variable domain, with the rest looked up from reference TRBV5-1 and TRBJ2-3, is KAGVTQTPRYLIKTRGQQVTLSCSPISGHRSVSWYQQTPGQGLQFLFEYFSETQRNKGNFPGRFSGRQFSNSRSEMNVSTLELGDSALYLCASRGASTDTQYFGPGTRLTVL.

This chain joins TRBV7-2 and TRBJ2-7, with 8 bases lining up with TRBD1. This CDR3 has 17 amino acids. With 1 base clipped from V and 2 bases from J, the junction kept 10 bases outside the gene matches. Germline V CDR1 and CDR2: SGHTA, FQGNSA. For the CDR3, the DNA is TGTGCCAGCAGCTTAGTAGGACAGGGTTTTCAGCCCTACGAGCAGTACTTC. Its protein product is CASSLVGQGFQPYEQYF.

The chain combines TRBV4-1 with TRBJ1-5, with D unresolved. The V and J ends lost 2 bases and 0 bases respectively, with 11 bases between them. The length of the CDR3 is 16 residues. Per the germline V gene, CDR1 is MGHRA and CDR2 is YSYEKL. The DNA of the CDR3 is TGCGCCAGCAGCCAACCAGACGGGTTTAGCAATCAGCCCCAGCATTTT. Amino acids: CASSQPDGFSNQPQHF.

CDR3 nucleotides: TGTGCCACCAGTCCCCGCGGACAGACTTCGAACACCGGGGAGCTGTTTTTT. Its translation is CATSPRGQTSNTGELFF. The rearrangement links TRBV24-1 to TRBJ2-2; D may be TRBD1 (6 bases). This CDR3 comprises 17 residues. Trimming left V 6 bases short and J 0 bases short, with 16 bases between. Germline V gives CDR1 KGHDR, CDR2 SFDVKD.

This clone was seen only a few times. The chain recombines TRBV19 with TRBJ1-3; 7 bases are shared with TRBD1. This CDR3 region has 16 residues. V shed 3 bases, J shed 2 bases, and the junction held 7 bases outside the gene matches. Germline assignment: CDR1 LNHDA and CDR2 SQIVND (reference sequence). The CDR3: CASSIRRQGTGNTIYF. CDR3 sequence (DNA): TGTGCCAGTAGTATTAGACGACAGGGCACTGGAAACACCATATATTTT.

A word on this clone: Germline and junction disagree at one end, which may indicate a read error. Here the CDR3 DNA reads TGTGCCAGCAGCCGAGCTACTCAGACAGGATCCGATTACTATGGCTGCACCTTC. Its protein is CASSRATQTGSDYYGCTF. The rearrangement links TRBV7-9 to TRBJ1-2, with D perhaps matching TRBD1 (6 bases). The germline V gene encodes CDR1 SEHNR and CDR2 FQNEAQ (reference sequence). The CDR3 spans 18 residues.

The chain employs TRBV3-1 (or the pseudogene TRBV3-2) and TRBJ1-4; D possibly corresponds to TRBD1 (6 bases). This CDR3 is built from 14 residues. V gave up 4 bases and J gave up 6 bases, with 12 bases separating them. CDR1 is LGHDT and CDR2 is YNNKEL in the germline V gene (reference sequence). CDR3 region: CASSLGTSDEKLFF. The CDR3 coding sequence is TGTGCCAGCAGCCTCGGGACATCCGATGAAAAACTGTTTTTT.

The J gene is TRBJ2-2, the V gene TRBV5-8, with 7 bases matching TRBD1. CDR3 size: 17 residues. The V and J ends lost 7 bases and 4 bases, in that order; junction bases with no gene match: 16. CDR1 and CDR2 from the germline V gene are SGHTS and YDEGEE. This chain's CDR3 is CASEAGARGRITGELFF. CDR3 coding DNA: TGTGCCAGCGAAGCTGGGGCGAGGGGGCGCATCACCGGGGAGCTGTTTTTT.

This chain connects TRBV5-6 to TRBJ1-2; 8 bases align to TRBD1. CDR1 SGHDT and CDR2 YYEEEE come from the germline V gene. J was trimmed by 4 bases and V by 4 bases; bases with no gene match: 6. This CDR3 is built from 14 residues. CDR3 DNA sequence: TGTGCCAGCAGCCGTGACAGGGGAACCTATGGCTACACCTTC. It specifies CASSRDRGTYGYTF.

The chain is built from TRBV19 and TRBJ1-2; 8 nucleotides agree with TRBD1. The ends lost 5 bases at V and 8 bases at J; junction bases unmatched: 4. Germline V gene data show CDR1 as LNHDA and CDR2 as SQIVND (reference sequence). This CDR3 spans 12 amino acids. CDR3 nucleotide sequence: TGTGCCAGTAGTTTACAGGGGGACGGCTACACCTTC. Its translation: CASSLQGDGYTF.

V and J are TRBV30 and TRBJ1-5; maybe TRBD1 (5 bases). V lost 2 bases and J lost 6, with 17 bases in between. CDR1 is GTSNPN, CDR2 SVGIG, per germline (reference sequence). The CDR3 loop spans 15 amino acids. CDR3 nucleotides: TGTGCCTGGAGTCCCGCGTCCCATACAGGTCAGCCCCAGCATTTT. It translates to CAWSPASHTGQPQHF.

This chain uses TRBV7-9 with TRBJ1-1; D gene ambiguous. CDR3 length: 14 amino acids. V shed 4 bases and J shed 0 bases, with 9 bases lying between them. CDR1 and CDR2 (germline): SEHNR, FQNEAQ (reference sequence). CDR3 coding DNA: TGTGCCAGCAGCTACTACCCTATGAACACTGAAGCTTTCTTT. Translating gives CASSYYPMNTEAFF.

The chain carries TRBV10-3 and TRBJ1-3; D is undetermined. The CDR3 length is 12 residues. V was shortened by 6 bases and J by 4 bases, with 7 bases between the two germline ends. Germline V lookup: CDR1 ENHRY, CDR2 SYGVKD. The DNA for the CDR3 is TGTGCCATCAGCCCTAACGGAAACACCATATATTTT. Translation: CAISPNGNTIYF.

The chain combines TRBV7-9 with TRBJ2-1, with D unresolved. Trimming took off 2 bases at V and 10 bases at J, with 12 bases between the two ends. The germline V gene has CDR1 SEHNR and CDR2 FQNEAQ (reference sequence). This CDR3 has 13 residues. CDR3 region: CASSLTPQWEQFF. The CDR3 DNA sequence: TGTGCCAGCAGCTTAACGCCACAGTGGGAGCAGTTCTTC. Using reference TRBV7-9 and TRBJ2-1 for the parts outside the CDR3, the full variable domain is DTGVSQNPRHKITKRGQNVTFRCDPISEHNRLYWYRQTLGQGPEFLTYFQNEAQLEKSRLLSDRFSAERPKGSFSTLEIQRTEQGDSAMYLCASSLTPQWEQFFGPGTRLTVL.

This chain links TRBV2 with TRBJ1-6; D possibly corresponds to TRBD1 (5 bases). There are 14 residues in the CDR3. The germline V gene has CDR1 SNHLY and CDR2 FYNNEI. V was cut by 1 base and J by 9 bases, with 10 bases left in between. The DNA for the CDR3 is TGTGCCAGCAGTGAAGGACAGACAATTTCACCCCTCCACTTT. Translating it yields CASSEGQTISPLHF. The variable domain in full, completed from reference TRBV2 and TRBJ1-6, reads EPEVTQTPSHQVTQMGQEVILRCVPISNHLYFYWYRQILGQKVEFLVSFYNNEISEKSEIFDDQFSVERPDGSNFTLKIRSTKLEDSAMYFCASSEGQTISPLHFGNGTRLTVT.

The rearrangement uses TRBV18 and TRBJ1-3; 7 bases are shared with TRBD1. Germline V CDR1 and CDR2: KGHSH, LQKENI. Trimming removed 6 bases from V and 3 bases from J; junction bases left unmatched: 5. There are 14 residues in the CDR3. The CDR3 DNA is TGTGCCAGCTCCCCAACAGGGGTTGGAAACACCATATATTTT. Residues: CASSPTGVGNTIYF.

The chain couples TRBV19 to TRBJ1-2; no definite D call. Trimming left V 2 bases short and J 4 bases short, with 5 bases between. Germline assignment: CDR1 LNHDA and CDR2 SQIVND (reference sequence). This CDR3 has 12 amino acids. The CDR3 reads CASSIPGYGYTF. The CDR3 DNA is TGTGCCAGTAGTATACCCGGCTATGGCTACACCTTC.